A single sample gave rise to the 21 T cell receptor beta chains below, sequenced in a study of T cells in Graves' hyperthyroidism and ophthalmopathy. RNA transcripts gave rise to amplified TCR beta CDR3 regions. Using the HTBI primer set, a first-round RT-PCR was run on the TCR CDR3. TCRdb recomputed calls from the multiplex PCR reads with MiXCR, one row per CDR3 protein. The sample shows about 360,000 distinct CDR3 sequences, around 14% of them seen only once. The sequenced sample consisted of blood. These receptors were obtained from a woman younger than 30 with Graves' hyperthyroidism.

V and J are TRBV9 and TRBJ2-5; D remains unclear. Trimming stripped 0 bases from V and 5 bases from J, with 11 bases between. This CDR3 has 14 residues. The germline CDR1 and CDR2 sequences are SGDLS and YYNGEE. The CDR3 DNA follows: TGTGCCAGCAGCGTAGAAGTGACTTATGAGACCCAGTACTTC. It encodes CASSVEVTYETQYF.

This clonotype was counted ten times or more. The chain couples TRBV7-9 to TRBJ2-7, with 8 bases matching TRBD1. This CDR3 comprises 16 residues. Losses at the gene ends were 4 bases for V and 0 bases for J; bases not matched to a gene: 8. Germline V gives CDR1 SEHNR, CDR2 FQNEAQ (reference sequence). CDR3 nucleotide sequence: TGTGCCAGCAGCTCCCCCTCAGGGGGCGACTCCTACGAGCAGTACTTC. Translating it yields CASSSPSGGDSYEQYF.

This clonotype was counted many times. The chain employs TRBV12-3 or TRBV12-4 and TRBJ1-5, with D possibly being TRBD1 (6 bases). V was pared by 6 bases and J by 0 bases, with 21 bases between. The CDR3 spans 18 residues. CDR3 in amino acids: CASSLDRSRDYSNQPQHF. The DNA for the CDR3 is TGTGCCAGCAGCCTGGACAGAAGTAGGGATTATAGCAATCAGCCCCAGCATTTT.

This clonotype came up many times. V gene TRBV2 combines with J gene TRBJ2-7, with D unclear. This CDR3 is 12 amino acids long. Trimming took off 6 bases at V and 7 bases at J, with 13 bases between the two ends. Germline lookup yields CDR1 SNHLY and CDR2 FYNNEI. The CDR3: CASRPPTWEQYF. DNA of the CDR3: TGTGCCAGCAGGCCCCCTACATGGGAGCAGTACTTC.

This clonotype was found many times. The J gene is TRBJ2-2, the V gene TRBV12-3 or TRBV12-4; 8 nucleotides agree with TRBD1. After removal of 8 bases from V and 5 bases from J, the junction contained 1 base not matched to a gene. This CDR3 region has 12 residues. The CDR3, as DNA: TGTGCCAGCCAGGGGGCGACCGGGGAGCTGTTTTTT. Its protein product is CASQGATGELFF.

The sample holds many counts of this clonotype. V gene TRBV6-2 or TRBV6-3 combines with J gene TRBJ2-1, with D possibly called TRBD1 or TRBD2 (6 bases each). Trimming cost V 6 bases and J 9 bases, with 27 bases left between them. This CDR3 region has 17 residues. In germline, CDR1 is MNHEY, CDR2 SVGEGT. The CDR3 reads CASSQTEGGFLGSEQFF. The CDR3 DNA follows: TGTGCCAGCAGCCAAACGGAGGGGGGCTTTCTAGGGAGTGAGCAGTTCTTC.

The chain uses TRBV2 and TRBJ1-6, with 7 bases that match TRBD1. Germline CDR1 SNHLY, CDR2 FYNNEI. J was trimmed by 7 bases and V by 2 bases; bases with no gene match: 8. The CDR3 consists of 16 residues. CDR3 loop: CASSERGQEGNSPLHF. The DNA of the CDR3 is TGTGCCAGCAGTGAACGCGGACAGGAGGGAAATTCACCCCTCCACTTT.

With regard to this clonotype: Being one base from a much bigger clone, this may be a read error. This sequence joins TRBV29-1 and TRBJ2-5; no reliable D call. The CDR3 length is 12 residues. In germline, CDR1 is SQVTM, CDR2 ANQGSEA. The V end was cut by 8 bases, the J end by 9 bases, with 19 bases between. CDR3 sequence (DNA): TGCAGCACCGCGGCACAGAGTGAGGCCCAGTACTTC. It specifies CSTAAQSEAQYF.

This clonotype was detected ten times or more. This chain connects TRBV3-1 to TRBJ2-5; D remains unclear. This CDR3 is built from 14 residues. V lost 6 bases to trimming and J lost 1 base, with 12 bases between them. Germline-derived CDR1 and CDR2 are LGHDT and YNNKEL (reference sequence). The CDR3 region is CASRPGPLQETQYF. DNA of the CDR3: TGTGCCAGCAGACCCGGACCTCTCCAAGAGACCCAGTACTTC.

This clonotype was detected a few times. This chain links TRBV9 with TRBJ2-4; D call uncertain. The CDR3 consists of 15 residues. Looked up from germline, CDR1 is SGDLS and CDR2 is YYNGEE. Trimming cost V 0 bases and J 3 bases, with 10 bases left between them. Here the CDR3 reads CASSVAADLKNIQYF. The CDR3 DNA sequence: TGTGCCAGCAGCGTAGCCGCCGACCTCAAAAACATTCAGTACTTC.

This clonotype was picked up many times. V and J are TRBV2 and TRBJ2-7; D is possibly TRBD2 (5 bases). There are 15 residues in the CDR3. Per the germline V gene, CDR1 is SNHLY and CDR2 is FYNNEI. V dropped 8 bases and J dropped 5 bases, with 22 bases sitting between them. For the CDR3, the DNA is TGTGCCAGCGAAGAAGCCGGGATGGTCCTGAACGAGCAGTACTTC. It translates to CASEEAGMVLNEQYF. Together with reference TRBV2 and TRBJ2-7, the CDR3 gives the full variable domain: EPEVTQTPSHQVTQMGQEVILRCVPISNHLYFYWYRQILGQKVEFLVSFYNNEISEKSEIFDDQFSVERPDGSNFTLKIRSTKLEDSAMYFCASEEAGMVLNEQYFGPGTRLTVT.

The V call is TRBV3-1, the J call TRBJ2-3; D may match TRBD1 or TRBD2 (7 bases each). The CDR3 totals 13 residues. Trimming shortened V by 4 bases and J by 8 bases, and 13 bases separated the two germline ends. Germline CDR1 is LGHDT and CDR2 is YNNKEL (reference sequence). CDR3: CASSREGAGTQYF. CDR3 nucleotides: TGTGCCAGCAGCCGGGAGGGGGCAGGTACGCAGTATTTT.

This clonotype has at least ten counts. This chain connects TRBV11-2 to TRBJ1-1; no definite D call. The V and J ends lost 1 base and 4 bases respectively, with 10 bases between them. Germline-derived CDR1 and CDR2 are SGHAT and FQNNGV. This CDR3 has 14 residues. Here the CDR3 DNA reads TGTGCCAGCAGCTTAGGTGAGGCGGGCACTGAAGCTTTCTTT. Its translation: CASSLGEAGTEAFF.

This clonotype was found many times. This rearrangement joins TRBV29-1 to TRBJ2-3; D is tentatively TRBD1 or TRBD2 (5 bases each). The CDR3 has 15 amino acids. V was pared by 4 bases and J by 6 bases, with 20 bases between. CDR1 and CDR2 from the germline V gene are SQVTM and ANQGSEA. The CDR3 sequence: CSVVFPKQGADTQYF. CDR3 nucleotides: TGCAGCGTTGTATTCCCGAAGCAGGGAGCGGATACGCAGTATTTT.

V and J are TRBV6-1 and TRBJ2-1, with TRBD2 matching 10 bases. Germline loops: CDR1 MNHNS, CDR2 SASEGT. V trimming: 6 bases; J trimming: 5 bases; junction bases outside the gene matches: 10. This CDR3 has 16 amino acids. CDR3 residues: CASSKRLAGENNEQFF. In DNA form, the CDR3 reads TGTGCCAGCAGCAAACGGCTAGCGGGGGAGAACAATGAGCAGTTCTTC.

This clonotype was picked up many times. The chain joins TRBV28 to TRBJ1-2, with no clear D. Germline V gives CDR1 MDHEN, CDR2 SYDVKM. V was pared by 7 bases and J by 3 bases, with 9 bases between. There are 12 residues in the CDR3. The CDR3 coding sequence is TGTGCCAGCATGCGAGTTGACTATGGCTACACCTTC. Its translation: CASMRVDYGYTF.

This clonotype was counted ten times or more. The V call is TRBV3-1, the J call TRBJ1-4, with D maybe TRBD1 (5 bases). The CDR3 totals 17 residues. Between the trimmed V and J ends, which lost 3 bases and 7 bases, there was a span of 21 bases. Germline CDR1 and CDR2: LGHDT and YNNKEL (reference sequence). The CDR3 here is CASSQTRVVDFSEKLFF. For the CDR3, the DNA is TGTGCCAGCAGCCAGACCAGGGTAGTTGATTTTAGTGAAAAACTGTTTTTT.

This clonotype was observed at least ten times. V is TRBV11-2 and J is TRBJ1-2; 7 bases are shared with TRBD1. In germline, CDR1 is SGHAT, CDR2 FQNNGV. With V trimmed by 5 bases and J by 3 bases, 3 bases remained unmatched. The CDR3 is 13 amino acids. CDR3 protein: CASSRGQYYGYTF. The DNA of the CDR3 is TGTGCCAGCAGCCGGGGACAGTACTATGGCTACACCTTC.

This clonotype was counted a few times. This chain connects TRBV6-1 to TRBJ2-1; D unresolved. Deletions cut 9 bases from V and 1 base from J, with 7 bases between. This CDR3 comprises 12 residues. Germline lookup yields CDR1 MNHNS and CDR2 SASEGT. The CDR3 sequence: CASSKSYNEQFF. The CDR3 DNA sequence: TGTGCCAGTAGCAAATCCTACAATGAGCAGTTCTTC.

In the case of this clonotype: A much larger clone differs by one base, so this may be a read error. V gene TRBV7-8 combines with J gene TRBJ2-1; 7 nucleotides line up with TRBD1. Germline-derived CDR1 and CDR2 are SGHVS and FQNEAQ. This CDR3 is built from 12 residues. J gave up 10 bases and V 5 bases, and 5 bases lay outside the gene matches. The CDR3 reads CASSETGREQFF. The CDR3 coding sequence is TGTGCCAGCAGCGAGACAGGGCGGGAGCAGTTCTTC.

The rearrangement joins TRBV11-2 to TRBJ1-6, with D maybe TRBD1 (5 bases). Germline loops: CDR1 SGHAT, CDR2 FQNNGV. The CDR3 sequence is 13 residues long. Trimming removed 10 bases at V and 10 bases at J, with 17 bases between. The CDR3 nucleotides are TGTGCCACGAGAGGGGAGCCGGGGTCACCCCTCCACTTT. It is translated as CATRGEPGSPLHF.